A single sample is the source of the 2 T cell receptor beta chains below, sequenced in a study of T cells in Graves' hyperthyroidism and ophthalmopathy. Amplified TCR beta CDR3 regions came from RNA transcripts. The HTBI primer set served for first-round RT-PCR of the TCR CDR3. One entry per CDR3 protein, called by TCRdb with MiXCR from the multiplex PCR reads. Found here are approximately 430,000 distinct CDR3 sequences, around a sixth of them singletons; the top ten hold 13% to 15%. Sequenced: blood. The source is a woman younger than 30 with Graves' hyperthyroidism.

This clonotype has only a few counts. J is TRBJ2-5 and V is TRBV5-1; 9 nucleotides agree with TRBD2. Germline V lookup: CDR1 SGHRS, CDR2 YFSETQ. The trim removed 5 bases at V and 2 bases at J, leaving 7 bases unmatched. The CDR3 loop spans 15 amino acids. Here the CDR3 DNA reads TGCGCCAGCAGGATCCGACTAGCGGTACAAGAGACCCAGTACTTC. Its protein is CASRIRLAVQETQYF.

The V gene is TRBV24-1, the J gene TRBJ1-5; D is unresolved. This CDR3 has 13 amino acids. Trimming removed 0 bases at V and 9 bases at J, with 8 bases between. Germline CDR1 KGHDR, CDR2 SFDVKD. The CDR3 DNA is TGTGCCACCAGTGATTTGCCTGGACGGCCCCAGCATTTT. This gives the protein CATSDLPGRPQHF.